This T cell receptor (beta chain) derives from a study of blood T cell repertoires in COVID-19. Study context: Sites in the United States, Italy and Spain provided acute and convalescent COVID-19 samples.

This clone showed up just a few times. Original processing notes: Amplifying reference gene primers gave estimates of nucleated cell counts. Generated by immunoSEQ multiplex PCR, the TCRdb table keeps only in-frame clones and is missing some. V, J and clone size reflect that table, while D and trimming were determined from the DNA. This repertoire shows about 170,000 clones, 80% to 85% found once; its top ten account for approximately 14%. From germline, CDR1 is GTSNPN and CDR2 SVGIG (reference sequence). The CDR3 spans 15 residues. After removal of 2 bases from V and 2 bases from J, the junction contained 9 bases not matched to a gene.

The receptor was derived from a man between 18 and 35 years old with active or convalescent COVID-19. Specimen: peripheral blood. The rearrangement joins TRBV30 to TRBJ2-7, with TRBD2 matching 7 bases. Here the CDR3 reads CAWSRGREGPYEQYF. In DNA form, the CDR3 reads TGTGCCTGGAGTCGGGGGAGGGAGGGCCCCTACGAGCAGTACTTC.